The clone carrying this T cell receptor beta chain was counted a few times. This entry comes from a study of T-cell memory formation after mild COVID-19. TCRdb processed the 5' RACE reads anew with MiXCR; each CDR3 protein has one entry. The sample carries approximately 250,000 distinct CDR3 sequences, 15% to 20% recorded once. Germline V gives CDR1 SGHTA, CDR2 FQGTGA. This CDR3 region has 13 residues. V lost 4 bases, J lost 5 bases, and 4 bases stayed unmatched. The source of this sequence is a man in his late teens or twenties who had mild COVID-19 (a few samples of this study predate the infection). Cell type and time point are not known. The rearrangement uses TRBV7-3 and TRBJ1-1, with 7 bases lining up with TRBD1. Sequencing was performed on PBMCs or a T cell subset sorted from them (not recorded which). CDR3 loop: CASSYRGRTEAFF. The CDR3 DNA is TGTGCCAGCAGCTACAGGGGAAGGACTGAAGCTTTCTTT.